This entry is about one T cell receptor beta chain. What it recognizes is unknown. The sample comes from a study of cytomegalovirus exposure and HLA in healthy donors. Broader study findings: Cytomegalovirus status was reportedly diagnosed by the classifier with high specificity and sensitivity.

PCR used 60 Vbeta primers and 13 Jbeta primers. TCRdb's copy holds only in-frame clones and misses some; the assay was immunoSEQ multiplex PCR. The sample has about 150,000 clones; approximately 75% are singletons. Germline-derived CDR1 and CDR2 are SEHNR and FQNEAQ (reference sequence). The CDR3 is 14 residues long. Trimming pared 3 bases from V and 1 base from J, leaving 7 bases between. The sequencing input was PBMCs. The J gene is TRBJ1-5, the V gene TRBV7-9; no definite D call. The TCR originated in a man between 18 and 29 years old in good health and CMV-seronegative. The CDR3 reads CASSLELSNQPQHF. In DNA, the CDR3 is TGTGCCAGCAGCTTGGAGCTAAGCAATCAGCCCCAGCATTTT.